Listed below are T cell receptor beta chains from one sample, sequenced in a study of blood T cell repertoires in COVID-19. Clones were sequenced by immunoSEQ multiplex PCR, and TCRdb holds only the in-frame ones, with some missing. The sample carries 350,000 or so clones, approximately 89% recorded once. The sequencing sample was made of peripheral blood. These receptor sequences come from a woman aged 55-70 years with COVID-19, enrolled during active disease. CDR3s include the opening cysteine and the closing phenylalanine or tryptophan. A D gene is named only where the DNA matches it firmly.

D gene: .
J gene: TRBJ2-1
V gene: TRBV19
CDR3 DNA: TGTGCCAGTAGTATGGGGCCAGGGGCGTCCAATGAGCAGTTCTTC
CDR3 protein: CASSMGPGASNEQFF

D gene: .
J gene: TRBJ1-2
V gene: TRBV7-9
CDR3 DNA: TGTGCCAGCAGCCCGACAGACTATGGCTACACCTTC
CDR3 protein: CASSPTDYGYTF

D gene: .
J gene: TRBJ1-3
V gene: TRBV6-5
CDR3 DNA: TGTGCCAGCAGTTCCACGACTTTCTCTGGAAACACCATATATTTT
CDR3 protein: CASSSTTFSGNTIYF

D gene: .
J gene: TRBJ1-5
V gene: TRBV18
CDR3 DNA: TGTGCCAGCTCACCCTCAGCCAGGGGTAATCAGCCCCAGCATTTT
CDR3 protein: CASSPSARGNQPQHF

D gene: .
J gene: TRBJ2-3
V gene: TRBV21-1
CDR3 DNA: TGTGCCAGCAGCAAAGTCCAGGGGAGACTAGCGGAGACTCGATCAAGCACAGATACGCAGTATTTT
CDR3 protein: CASSKVQGRLAETRSSTDTQYF

D gene: .
J gene: TRBJ2-1
V gene: TRBV5-1
CDR3 DNA: TGCGCCAGCAGCTTGGCGTACGGCAATGAGCAGTTCTTC
CDR3 protein: CASSLAYGNEQFF

D gene: TRBD1
J gene: TRBJ1-4
V gene: TRBV27
CDR3 DNA: TGTGCCAGCAGTTTAAAGGGACAGGGTATCGGAAAACTGTTTTTT
CDR3 protein: CASSLKGQGIGKLFF

D gene: .
J gene: TRBJ2-5
V gene: TRBV24-1
CDR3 DNA: TGTGCCACCAGTTGGTCAGGGAACCAAGAGACCCAGTACTTC
CDR3 protein: CATSWSGNQETQYF

D gene: .
J gene: TRBJ1-2
V gene: TRBV24-1
CDR3 DNA: TGTGCCACCAGTGGCCGGCGGGGAGACAACTATGGCTACACCTTC
CDR3 protein: CATSGRRGDNYGYTF

D gene: .
J gene: TRBJ1-3
V gene: TRBV7-9
CDR3 DNA: TGTGCCAGCAGCTTGTCAGTCTCTGGAAACACCATATATTTT
CDR3 protein: CASSLSVSGNTIYF